Following are 18 T cell receptor beta chains from one sample sequenced in a study of cytomegalovirus exposure and HLA in healthy donors. The PCR ran on 60 Vbeta and 13 Jbeta primers. Repertoires were generated with immunoSEQ multiplex PCR, while TCRdb's copy carries only in-frame clones and drops some. The sample consists of about 200,000 clones, 65% to 90% of them appearing once. Sequenced sample: PBMCs. The receptors here all came from a girl aged 10-17 years in good health and CMV-seronegative.

The CDR3 loop is CASSPLTGKVEKLFF. Written as DNA, the CDR3 is TGTGCCAGCAGTCCTCTTACAGGAAAAGTTGAAAAACTGTTTTTT. The chain couples TRBV28 to TRBJ1-4; tentatively, D is TRBD1 (5 bases). CDR3 size: 15 residues. Germline loops: CDR1 MDHEN, CDR2 SYDVKM. Trimming left V 5 bases short and J 7 bases short, with 17 bases between.

V is TRBV7-9 and J is TRBJ2-6; tentatively, D is TRBD2 (5 bases). Trimming shortened V by 6 bases and J by 0 bases, and 9 bases separated the two germline ends. CDR3 length: 15 amino acids. CDR1 and CDR2 (germline): SEHNR, FQNEAQ (reference sequence). The CDR3 DNA is TGTGCCAGCAGGGCTACTAGCTCTGGGGCCAACGTCCTGACTTTC. Translation: CASRATSSGANVLTF.

The V and J genes are TRBV19 and TRBJ1-1; possibly TRBD1 for D (5 bases). V was pared by 1 base and J by 10 bases, with 16 bases between. In germline, CDR1 is LNHDA, CDR2 SQIVND (reference sequence). CDR3 size: 14 residues. The CDR3 reads CASSIAQGVGGAFF. The CDR3, as DNA: TGTGCCAGTAGTATAGCTCAGGGTGTCGGCGGAGCTTTCTTT. The full variable domain, rest sourced from reference TRBV19 and TRBJ1-1, is DGGITQSPKYLFRKEGQNVTLSCEQNLNHDAMYWYRQDPGQGLRLIYYSQIVNDFQKGDIAEGYSVSREKKESFPLTVTSAQKNPTAFYLCASSIAQGVGGAFFGQGTRLTVV.

The chain links TRBV2 to TRBJ1-5, with D maybe TRBD1 (5 bases). With 6 bases removed from V and 2 bases from J, the gap between germline ends came to 14 bases. Germline V gene lookup returns CDR1 SNHLY and CDR2 FYNNEI. This CDR3 is 15 amino acids long. The CDR3 spells CASRSRGDGNQPQHF. In DNA, the CDR3 is TGTGCCAGCAGGAGCCGGGGGGACGGCAATCAGCCCCAGCATTTT.

The genes are TRBV28 and TRBJ1-2; weak D call: TRBD1 (6 bases). Germline V gene data show CDR1 as MDHEN and CDR2 as SYDVKM. This CDR3 has 12 amino acids. V shed 5 bases and J shed 7 bases, with 11 bases lying between them. Written as DNA, the CDR3 is TGTGCCAGCAGTACAGGGTCTCGTGGCTACACCTTC. This gives the protein CASSTGSRGYTF.

The genes are TRBV5-4 and TRBJ1-2; the D is unclear. CDR1 is SGHNT and CDR2 is YYREEE in the germline V gene (reference sequence). The CDR3 spans 14 residues. Deletions cut 3 bases from V and 5 bases from J, with 14 bases between. DNA for the CDR3: TGTGCCAGCAGCTCCCTCAGCGCCGAGTATGGCTACACCTTC. Its translation is CASSSLSAEYGYTF.

This clone was counted between two and nine times. J is TRBJ1-1 and V is TRBV9; D might be TRBD1 (5 bases). This CDR3 is built from 13 residues. CDR1 SGDLS and CDR2 YYNGEE come from the germline V gene. V was cut by 6 bases and J by 0 bases, with 9 bases left in between. CDR3 sequence: CASTTGMNTEAFF. The CDR3 DNA is TGTGCCAGCACAACAGGAATGAACACTGAAGCTTTCTTT. The complete variable domain, with remaining parts taken from reference TRBV9 and TRBJ1-1, reads DSGVTQTPKHLITATGQRVTLRCSPRSGDLSVYWYQQSLDQGLQFLIQYYNGEERAKGNILERFSAQQFPDLHSELNLSSLELGDSALYFCASTTGMNTEAFFGQGTRLTVV.

Only a few counts were recorded for this clone. The chain couples TRBV6-5 to TRBJ2-6; no clear D gene. CDR3 length: 14 amino acids. Trimming stripped 8 bases from V and 2 bases from J, with 10 bases between. Germline CDR1 is MNHEY and CDR2 is SVGAGI. In nucleotides, the CDR3 is TGTGCCAGCCTTCAGTACACTGGGGCCAACGTCCTGACTTTC. It codes for CASLQYTGANVLTF.

The rearrangement links TRBV30 to TRBJ2-2; 7 bases fit TRBD1. The ends lost 1 base at V and 2 bases at J; junction bases unmatched: 4. CDR1 is GTSNPN, CDR2 SVGIG, per germline (reference sequence). The CDR3 sequence is 15 residues long. CDR3 protein: CAWSDGDRNTGELFF. The CDR3 DNA sequence: TGTGCCTGGAGTGACGGGGACAGAAACACCGGGGAGCTGTTTTTT. Variable domain in full (rest from reference TRBV30 and TRBJ2-2): SQTIHQWPATLVQPVGSPLSLECTVEGTSNPNLYWYRQAAGRGLQLLFYSVGIGQISSEVPQNLSASRPQDRQFILSSKKLLLSDSGFYLCAWSDGDRNTGELFFGEGSRLTVL.

This sequence joins TRBV15 and TRBJ1-2, with TRBD1 identical over 10 bases. With V trimmed by 1 base and J by 4 bases, 3 bases remained unmatched. The length of the CDR3 is 15 residues. Germline CDR1 LNHNV, CDR2 YYDKDF (reference sequence). The CDR3 loop is CATSRGTGGGYGYTF. CDR3 nucleotides: TGTGCCACCAGCAGAGGGACAGGGGGTGGCTATGGCTACACCTTC.

The chain recombines TRBV7-2 with TRBJ1-2; D unresolved. The length of the CDR3 is 14 residues. The germline V gene encodes CDR1 SGHTA and CDR2 FQGNSA. Trimming took off 6 bases at V and 0 bases at J, with 11 bases between the two ends. CDR3 in DNA: TGTGCCAGCAGACCTGACGGAGCTAACTATGGCTACACCTTC. Translated, it gives CASRPDGANYGYTF.

J is TRBJ2-2 and V is TRBV7-4; 11 bases match TRBD2. CDR3 length: 20 amino acids. Germline lookup yields CDR1 SGHVT and CDR2 SQSDAQ. Trimming cost V 7 bases and J 3 bases; bases outside gene matches: 19. As DNA, the CDR3 is TGTGCCAGCACTCGGGAGGGCCTAATAGCGGGAGGGCCTTACACCGGGGAGCTGTTTTTT. It translates to CASTREGLIAGGPYTGELFF.

The chain is built from TRBV19 and TRBJ1-2; D possibly corresponds to TRBD1 (6 bases). Germline assignment: CDR1 LNHDA and CDR2 SQIVND (reference sequence). Trimming pared 2 bases from V and 2 bases from J, leaving 15 bases between. This CDR3 region has 16 residues. The CDR3 sequence is CASSILPGDENYGYTF. CDR3 coding DNA: TGTGCCAGTAGTATACTGCCAGGGGACGAGAACTATGGCTACACCTTC.

The genes are TRBV5-4 and TRBJ2-5; unclear D gene. From germline, CDR1 is SGHNT and CDR2 YYREEE (reference sequence). This CDR3 comprises 15 residues. V dropped 4 bases and J dropped 1 base, with 14 bases sitting between them. The CDR3 is CASSLSVRSQETQYF. The CDR3 DNA is TGTGCCAGCAGCCTCTCCGTGCGGAGCCAAGAGACCCAGTACTTC.

This sequence joins TRBV9 and TRBJ2-5; TRBD2 aligns across 10 bases. The assigned J gene may be wrong: the sequence end matches TRBJ2-7 better. CDR3 length equals 18 residues. Germline values: CDR1 SGDLS, CDR2 YYNGEE. The CDR3: CASSQGIQREGSPYEQYF. DNA for the CDR3: TGTGCCAGCAGCCAAGGGATCCAGCGGGAGGGCTCCCCCTACGAGCAGTACTTC.

The chain combines TRBV6-5 with TRBJ1-6; D might be TRBD1 (5 bases). This CDR3 region has 16 residues. Germline V lookup: CDR1 MNHEY, CDR2 SVGAGI. The V gene lost 0 bases and the J gene lost 14 bases, with 20 bases spanning the gap. The CDR3 sequence is CASSYSTGGGYVTLHF. DNA of the CDR3: TGTGCCAGCAGTTACTCGACGGGGGGAGGGTACGTCACCCTCCACTTT.

This clone has only a few counts. V gene TRBV28 combines with J gene TRBJ2-7; D is possibly TRBD2 (5 bases). In germline, CDR1 is MDHEN, CDR2 SYDVKM. This CDR3 region has 12 residues. V lost 5 bases, J lost 12 bases, and 17 bases lay in between. CDR3 amino acids: CASSASRTSAYF. The DNA of the CDR3 is TGTGCCAGCAGTGCCTCTAGGACTTCGGCGTACTTC.

The rearrangement uses TRBV19 and TRBJ2-3; 9 nucleotides agree with TRBD1. The J segment lost 3 bases and the V segment lost 11 bases, leaving 18 bases of the junction unmatched. The CDR3 totals 17 residues. CDR1 and CDR2 from the germline V gene are LNHDA and SQIVND (reference sequence). CDR3 sequence reads: CAPNPRPGQGWTDTQYF. The CDR3 bases are TGTGCCCCGAATCCAAGACCGGGACAGGGATGGACAGATACGCAGTATTTT.